A single sample gave rise to the 2 T cell receptor beta chains below, sequenced in a study of blood T cell repertoires in COVID-19 (dated by TCRdb to the early 2020s). Libraries were constructed by the immunoSEQ multiplex PCR assay. TCRdb stores this immuneACCESS table with in-frame sequences only. Part of the clones is absent; in the studies checked, under half of the shortfall reflects unresolved V genes, and no reason is known for the rest. This sample comprises 400,000 or so clones, 70% to 90% of them detected only once. The top ten hold around 2.9% of the sample. The sample consisted of peripheral blood. These receptors all stem from a human donor in a cohort sampled during active COVID-19.

This chain links TRBV7-9 with TRBJ2-1, with D maybe TRBD2 (6 bases). CDR3 length equals 16 residues. Germline assignment: CDR1 SEHNR and CDR2 FQNEAQ (reference sequence). Between the trimmed V and J ends, which lost 6 bases and 2 bases, there was a span of 17 bases. The CDR3 nucleotides are TGTGCCAGCAGTTATCCGGGACTCAGAACCTACAATGAGCAGTTCTTC. This translates into CASSYPGLRTYNEQFF.

This sequence joins TRBV10-1 and TRBJ2-5; the D is unclear. V was pared by 3 bases and J by 3 bases, with 14 bases between. Per the germline V gene, CDR1 is WNHNN and CDR2 is SYGVQD (reference sequence). This CDR3 is 15 amino acids long. CDR3 DNA sequence: TGCGCCAGCAGTGAAGGCTGGCTCGAGGAAGAGACCCAGTACTTC. Amino acid sequence: CASSEGWLEEETQYF.